The clone carrying this TCR beta chain was picked up one time. This CDR3 contains 16 residues. Germline V lookup: CDR1 SGHTA, CDR2 FQGNSA. V gave up 1 base and J gave up 7 bases; unmatched junction bases: 9. Assay used: immunoSEQ multiplex PCR; TCRdb lists only in-frame clones, some missing. This table holds 250,000 to 350,000 clones, over 75% found once. These data are taken from a study of blood T cell repertoires in COVID-19. The origin of this receptor is a woman aged 30 to 39 who had recovered from COVID-19. The sample consisted of PBMCs or T cells enriched from blood (not recorded which). The chain is built from TRBV7-2 and TRBJ2-1, with TRBD2 matching over 8 bases. CDR3 loop: CASSLGSSGSLNEQFF. The CDR3 DNA is TGTGCCAGCAGCTTAGGATCCAGCGGGAGTTTAAATGAGCAGTTCTTC.